The 10 T cell receptor beta chains reported below all come from one sample, sequenced in a study of shared clonotypes between healthy human individuals. TCRdb keeps only in-frame clones here, not all; method: immunoSEQ multiplex PCR. The table lists 450,000 to 500,000 clones, over 70% of them singletons. Sequencing was carried out using PBMCs. Every receptor here comes from a woman in her thirties or forties in good health. Some clones in this sample may be carry-over from other donors' samples.

V usage is TRBV28 and J usage is TRBJ1-2, with no clear D. V was pared by 2 bases and J by 5 bases, with 6 bases between. Looked up from germline, CDR1 is MDHEN and CDR2 is SYDVKM. The length of the CDR3 is 12 residues. CDR3 loop: CASSLPEYGYTF. CDR3 nucleotides: TGTGCCAGCAGTTTACCAGAGTATGGCTACACCTTC.

The chain employs TRBV7-8 and TRBJ2-1, with 13 positions matching TRBD2. V shed 2 bases, J shed 4 bases, and the junction held 8 bases outside the gene matches. This CDR3 contains 18 residues. In germline, CDR1 is SGHVS, CDR2 FQNEAQ. The CDR3 DNA sequence: TGTGCCAGCAGCTTAAGTTTCCCGACTAGCGGGAGGTACAATGAGCAGTTCTTC. It specifies CASSLSFPTSGRYNEQFF. The variable domain in full, completed from reference TRBV7-8 and TRBJ2-1, reads GAGVSQSPRYKVAKRGQDVALRCDPISGHVSLFWYQQALGQGPEFLTYFQNEAQLDKSGLPSDRFFAERPEGSVSTLKIQRTQQEDSAVYLCASSLSFPTSGRYNEQFFGPGTRLTVL.

Points on this clone: A single base is all that separates this from a far larger clone, so a read error is likely. The chain links TRBV2 to TRBJ2-5; D call uncertain. Trimming cost V 7 bases and J 5 bases, with 2 bases left between them. Germline values: CDR1 SNHLY, CDR2 FYNNEI. The CDR3 totals 9 residues. CDR3 coding DNA: TGTGCCAGCATGGAGACCCAGTACTTC. Translation: CASMETQYF.

V is TRBV27 and J is TRBJ2-3; tentative D call: TRBD2 (6 bases). Germline lookup yields CDR1 MNHEY and CDR2 SMNVEV (reference sequence). This CDR3 has 14 residues. Trimming cost V 8 bases and J 0 bases, with 12 bases left between them. The CDR3 sequence is CASGLGGSTDTQYF. CDR3 coding DNA: TGTGCCAGCGGCCTCGGAGGGAGCACAGATACGCAGTATTTT.

The chain joins TRBV28 to TRBJ2-7; TRBD2 agrees at 9 bases. Per the germline V gene, CDR1 is MDHEN and CDR2 is SYDVKM. The CDR3 is 17 residues long. J gave up 3 bases and V 4 bases, and 13 bases lay outside the gene matches. The CDR3 loop is CASSSVLKRREGYEQYF. The CDR3 DNA follows: TGTGCCAGCAGTTCCGTCCTTAAGAGGCGGGAGGGCTACGAGCAGTACTTC.

For this clone: This same CDR3 is encoded by further DNA sequences in the sample. The V call is TRBV30, the J call TRBJ2-5; 7 bases match TRBD1. CDR1 GTSNPN and CDR2 SVGIG come from the germline V gene (reference sequence). Trimming cost V 2 bases and J 4 bases; bases outside gene matches: 1. There are 12 residues in the CDR3. The CDR3 is CAWSRGRETQYF. In DNA form, the CDR3 reads TGTGCCTGGAGTAGGGGGCGAGAGACCCAGTACTTC. The full variable domain, completed using reference TRBV30 and TRBJ2-5, is SQTIHQWPATLVQPVGSPLSLECTVEGTSNPNLYWYRQAAGRGLQLLFYSVGIGQISSEVPQNLSASRPQDRQFILSSKKLLLSDSGFYLCAWSRGRETQYFGPGTRLLVL.

Note on this clone: This probably arose from a read error, given a far larger clone one base away. Given the absence of the conserved phenylalanine or tryptophan at the CDR3 end, a read error is likely. V and J are TRBV7-9 and TRBJ1-1; TRBD1 agrees at 7 bases. CDR1 is SEHNR, CDR2 FQNEAQ, per germline (reference sequence). The CDR3 runs 12 residues. Trimming cost V 4 bases and J 10 bases; bases outside gene matches: 6. CDR3: CASSYGQVGAFL. The CDR3 coding sequence is TGTGCCAGCAGCTACGGACAGGTGGGAGCTTTCCTT.

A remark on this clone: Since a far larger clone is one base different, this is likely a read error. V and J are TRBV30 and TRBJ2-1; no firm D call. The CDR3 has 12 amino acids. Trimming took 2 bases from V and 9 from J, leaving 11 bases between them. From germline, CDR1 is GTSNPN and CDR2 SVGIG (reference sequence). CDR3 in amino acids: CAWSYTSPEQFF. CDR3 coding DNA: TGTGCCTGGAGTTACACGAGCCCTGAGCAGTTCTTC.

The chain joins TRBV12-5 to TRBJ1-1; TRBD1 matches at 10 bases. V shed 1 base and J 1 base; nucleotides not matched to a gene: 0. Germline values: CDR1 LGHNT, CDR2 FRNRAP. The CDR3 covers 15 residues. This CDR3 reads CASGLGTGGNTEAFF. In nucleotides, the CDR3 is TGTGCTAGTGGTTTGGGGACAGGGGGGAACACTGAAGCTTTCTTT.

The V and J genes are TRBV6-5 and TRBJ1-1; 8 bases line up with TRBD1. This CDR3 spans 12 amino acids. Per the germline V gene, CDR1 is MNHEY and CDR2 is SVGAGI. V shed 6 bases, J shed 10 bases, and the junction held 7 bases outside the gene matches. CDR3 bases: TGTGCCAGCAGCCCCAGGGGGCACGGAGCTTTCTTT. Protein sequence: CASSPRGHGAFF.